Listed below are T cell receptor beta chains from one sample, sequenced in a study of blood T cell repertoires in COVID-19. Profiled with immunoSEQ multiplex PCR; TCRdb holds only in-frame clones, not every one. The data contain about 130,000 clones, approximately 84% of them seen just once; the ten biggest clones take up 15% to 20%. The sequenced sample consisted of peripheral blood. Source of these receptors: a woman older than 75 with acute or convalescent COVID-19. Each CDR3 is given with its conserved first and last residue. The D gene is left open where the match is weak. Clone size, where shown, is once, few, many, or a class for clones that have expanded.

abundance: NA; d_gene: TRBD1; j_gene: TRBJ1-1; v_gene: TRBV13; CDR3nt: TGTGCCAGCAGCTTAACCGGGACAGGGTATGCTTTCTTT; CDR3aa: CASSLTGTGYAFF
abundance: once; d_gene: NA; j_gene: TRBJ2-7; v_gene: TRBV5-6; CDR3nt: TGTGCCAGCAGCTTTTGGAGGAACGAGCAGTACTTC; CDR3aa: CASSFWRNEQYF
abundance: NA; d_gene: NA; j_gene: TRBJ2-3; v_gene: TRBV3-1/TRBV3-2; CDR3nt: TGTGCCAGCAGCCAAGATTGGCGCGGTAGAGGAGCAGATACGCAGTATTTT; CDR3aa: CASSQDWRGRGADTQYF
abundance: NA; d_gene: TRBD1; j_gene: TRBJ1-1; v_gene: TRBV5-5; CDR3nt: TGTGCCAGCAGCCCAAGACAGGGGTGGACTGAAGCTTTCTTT; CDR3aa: CASSPRQGWTEAFF
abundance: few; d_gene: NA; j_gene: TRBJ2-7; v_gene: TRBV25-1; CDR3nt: TGTGCCAGCAGTGAATCGGACAGTCTTAAGGGGCAGTACTTC; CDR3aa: CASSESDSLKGQYF
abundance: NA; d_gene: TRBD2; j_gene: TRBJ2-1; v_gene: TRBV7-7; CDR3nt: TGTGCCAGCAGCCCGGGACTAGCGGGAGCTTTCGATGAGCAGTTCTTC; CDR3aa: CASSPGLAGAFDEQFF
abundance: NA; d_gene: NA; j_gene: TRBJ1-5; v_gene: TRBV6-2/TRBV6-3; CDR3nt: TGTGCCAGCAGTTACCTCCTAGGGGGAAGCAATCAGCCCCAGCATTTT; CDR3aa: CASSYLLGGSNQPQHF
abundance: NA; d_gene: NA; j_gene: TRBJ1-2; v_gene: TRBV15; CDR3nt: TGTGCCACCAGCAGAGGAGGAGGCTATGGCTACACCTTC; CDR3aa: CATSRGGGYGYTF
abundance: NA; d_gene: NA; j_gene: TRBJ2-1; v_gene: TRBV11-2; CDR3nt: TGTGCCAGCAGCTTAGGGCCTTGGGAGCAGTTCTTC; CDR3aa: CASSLGPWEQFF
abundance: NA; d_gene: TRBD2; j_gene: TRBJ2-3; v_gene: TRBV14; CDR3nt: TGTGCCAGCAGCCGCGCCGGGCGAGACAAGCGGGGGAGAAGCACAGATACGCAGTATTTT; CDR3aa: CASSRAGRDKRGRSTDTQYF
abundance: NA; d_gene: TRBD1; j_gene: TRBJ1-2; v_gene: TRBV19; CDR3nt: TGTGCCAGTAGTTCCGGTACAGGGGGGGACTATGGCTACACCTTC; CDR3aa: CASSSGTGGDYGYTF
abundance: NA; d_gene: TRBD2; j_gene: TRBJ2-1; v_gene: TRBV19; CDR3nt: TGTGCCAGCCAAATAGGATCCAGCGGGGGGTCCTACAATGAGCAGTTCTTC; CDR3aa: CASQIGSSGGSYNEQFF
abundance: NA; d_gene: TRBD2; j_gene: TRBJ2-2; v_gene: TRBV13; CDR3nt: TGTGCCAGCAGCTTAGTTTCCGGACTAGCGAGCACCGGGGAGCTGTTTTTT; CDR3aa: CASSLVSGLASTGELFF
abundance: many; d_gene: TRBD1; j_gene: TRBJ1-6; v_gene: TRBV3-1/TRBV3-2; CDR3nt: TGTGCCAGCAGCCTGACAGGGGGTAATTCACCCCTCCACTTT; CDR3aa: CASSLTGGNSPLHF
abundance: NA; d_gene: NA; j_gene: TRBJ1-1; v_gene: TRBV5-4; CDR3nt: TGTGCCAGCAGCTTGCCCGGGGGCGGGGGGCGGCAAGCTTTCTTT; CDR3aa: CASSLPGGGGRQAFF
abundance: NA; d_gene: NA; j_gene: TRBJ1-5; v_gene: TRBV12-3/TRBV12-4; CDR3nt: TGTGCCAGCAGACCGACGGGAAATCAGCCCCAGCATTTT; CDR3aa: CASRPTGNQPQHF
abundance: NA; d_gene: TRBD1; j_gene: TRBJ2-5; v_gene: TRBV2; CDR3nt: TGTGCCAGCAGTAGGGACAGGGGACATCAAGAGACCCAGTACTTC; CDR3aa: CASSRDRGHQETQYF
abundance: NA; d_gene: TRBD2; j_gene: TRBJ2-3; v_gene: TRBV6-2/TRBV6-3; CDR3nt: TGTGCCAGCAGTCCACGAACGACTAGCGGCACAGATACGCAGTATTTT; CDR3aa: CASSPRTTSGTDTQYF
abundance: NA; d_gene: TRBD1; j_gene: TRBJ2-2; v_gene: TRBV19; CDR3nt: TGTGCCAGTAGGACAGGGGTCACCGGGGAGCTGTTTTTT; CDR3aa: CASRTGVTGELFF
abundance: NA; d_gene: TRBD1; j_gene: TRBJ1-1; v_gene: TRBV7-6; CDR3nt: TGTGCCAGCAGCCGTGAGGGCGGAGGGGGCTCTGAAGCTTTCTTT; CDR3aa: CASSREGGGGSEAFF
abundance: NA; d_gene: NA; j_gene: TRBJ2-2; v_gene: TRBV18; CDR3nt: TGTGCCAGCTCCACCGTTCGGCAGGAAACCGGGGAGCTGTTTTTT; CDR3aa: CASSTVRQETGELFF
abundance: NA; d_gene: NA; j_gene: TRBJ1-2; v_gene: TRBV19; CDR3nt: TGTGCCAGTAGTATTCATCACAGGGGCTACACCTTC; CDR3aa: CASSIHHRGYTF
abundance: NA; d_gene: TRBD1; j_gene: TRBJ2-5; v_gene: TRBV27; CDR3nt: TGTGCCAGCAGTTTCGGACAGGGGGATTACCAAGAGACCCAGTACTTC; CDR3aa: CASSFGQGDYQETQYF
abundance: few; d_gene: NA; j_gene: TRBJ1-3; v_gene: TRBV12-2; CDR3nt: TGTGCAAGTCGCTTACGGGGGAGGGAACGCCTCTCTGGAAACACCATATATTTT; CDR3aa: CASRLRGRERLSGNTIYF
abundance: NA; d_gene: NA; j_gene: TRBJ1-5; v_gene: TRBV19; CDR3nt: TGTGCCAGTAGTTTCGGGTTGGATCAGCCCCAGCATTTT; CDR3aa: CASSFGLDQPQHF
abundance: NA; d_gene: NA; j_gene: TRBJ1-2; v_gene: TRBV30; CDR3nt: TGTGCCTGGAGGCGAGGGGGGGGGTATGGCTACACCTTC; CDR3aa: CAWRRGGGYGYTF
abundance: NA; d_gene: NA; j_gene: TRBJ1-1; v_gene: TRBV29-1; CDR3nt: TGCAGCGTGCGGGTGAGGGGAGGTACTGAAGCTTTCTTT; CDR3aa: CSVRVRGGTEAFF
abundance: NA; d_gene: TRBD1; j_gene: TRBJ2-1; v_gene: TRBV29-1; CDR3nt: TGCAGCGAAGTCCCTCAGGGGGCGAGCTCCTACAATGAGCAGTTCTTC; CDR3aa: CSEVPQGASSYNEQFF
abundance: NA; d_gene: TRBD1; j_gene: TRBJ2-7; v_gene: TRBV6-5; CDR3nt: TGTGCCAGCAGTTACCACAGAGCGGACAGGGCCTACGAGCAGTACTTC; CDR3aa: CASSYHRADRAYEQYF
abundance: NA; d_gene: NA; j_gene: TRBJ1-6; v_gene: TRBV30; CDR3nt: TGTGCCTGGAGTCAGGGGTATAATTCACCCCTCCACTTT; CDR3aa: CAWSQGYNSPLHF
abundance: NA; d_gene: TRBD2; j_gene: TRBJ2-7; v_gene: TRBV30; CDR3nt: TGTGCCTGGACCCGGACTAGGGTCGGCGAGCAGTACTTC; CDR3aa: CAWTRTRVGEQYF
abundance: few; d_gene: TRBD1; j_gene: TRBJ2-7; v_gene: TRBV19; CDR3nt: TGTGCCAGTACCAATGCAGGGGGCGCTGGAACTTACGAGCAGTACTTC; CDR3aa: CASTNAGGAGTYEQYF
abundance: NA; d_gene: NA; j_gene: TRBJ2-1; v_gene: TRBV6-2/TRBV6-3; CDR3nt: TGTGCCAGCAGTCTATTCCTAGCAGGGGCATCCTACAATGAGCAGTTCTTC; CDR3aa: CASSLFLAGASYNEQFF
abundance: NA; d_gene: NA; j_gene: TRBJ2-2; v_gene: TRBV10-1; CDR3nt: TGCGCCACTCGCGAGTCGGGGGAGGACGGGGAGCTGTTTTTT; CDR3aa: CATRESGEDGELFF
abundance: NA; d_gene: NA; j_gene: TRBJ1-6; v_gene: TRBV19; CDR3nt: TGTGCCAGTAGTATGGAGCGGGGGAATTCACCCCTCCACTTT; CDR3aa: CASSMERGNSPLHF